This T cell receptor (beta chain) originates from a study of post-analysis software for immune sequencing data. Study findings and constraints: Among a few TRBV segments more frequent in patients than controls were TRBV5-6, TRBV5-1 and TRBV20-1. Normalized Chao1 diversity in multiple sclerosis patients fell significantly below that of controls. Batch-matched samples strongly co-clustered by F measure.

Unique molecular identifiers tagged the TCR beta cDNA libraries. T cells numbering 1 to 10 million yielded cDNA molecules that totaled roughly 0.5 million. TCRdb ran MiXCR on the PCR reads and lists one entry per CDR3 protein. The data hold roughly 600,000 distinct CDR3 sequences, with around 40% observed a single time. Details on this clonotype: Its antigen remains unknown.

The CDR3 sequence is 15 residues long. Per germline, CDR1 SGHTA and CDR2 FQGNSA. Trimming cost V 3 bases and J 1 base, with 13 bases left between them. The source material was blood. The genes are TRBV7-2 and TRBJ2-7, with a possible D match to TRBD1 (5 bases). This clonotype was obtained from a girl aged 5 to 17 with multiple sclerosis. Written as DNA, the CDR3 is TGTGCCAGCAGCTTGGGGCAGCCGAGATCCTACGAGCAGTACTTC. Amino acid sequence: CASSLGQPRSYEQYF. Full variable domain (missing parts from reference TRBV7-2 and TRBJ2-7): GAGVSQSPSNKVTEKGKDVELRCDPISGHTALYWYRQSLGQGLEFLIYFQGNSAPDKSGLPSDRFSAERTGGSVSTLTIQRTQQEDSAVYLCASSLGQPRSYEQYFGPGTRLTVT.